Listed below are T cell receptor beta chains from one sample, sequenced in a study of OX40 agonist ivuxolimab in advanced cancers. Libraries were prepared by immunoSEQ multiplex PCR; TCRdb keeps only in-frame clonotypes and omits some of them. The sample consists of 99,000 or so clones, approximately 95% of them appearing once. Sequenced material: CD4+ or CD8+ T cells sorted from blood, taken in a trial of the OX40 agonist ivuxolimab. Receptor source: an adult with an advanced solid tumor such as melanoma, head and neck, liver or kidney cancer. CDR3s include the opening cysteine and the closing phenylalanine or tryptophan. The order of the fields is D gene, clone size, V gene, J gene, CDR3 DNA, CDR3 protein. The D gene is left open where the match is weak. Clone size appears in some rows only: once, few, many, or a class for an expanded clone.

>TRBD2|-|TRBV7-9|TRBJ2-1
TGTGCCAGCAGCCGGACTAGCGTTCTGATCGGGGATGAGCAGTTCTTC
CASSRTSVLIGDEQFF
>-|few|TRBV9|TRBJ1-1
TGTGCCTCTGCGCACGGGGTACAGACTGAAGCTTTCTTT
CASAHGVQTEAFF
>TRBD1|-|TRBV19|TRBJ2-3
TGTTCCAGCCGACAGGGGGCGGATACGCAGTATTTT
CSSRQGADTQYF
>-|-|TRBV4-3|TRBJ1-1
TGCGCCAGCAGCCAAGTCGAGGGGTCGAACACTGAAGCTTTCTTT
CASSQVEGSNTEAFF
>-|-|TRBV27|TRBJ1-3
TGTGCCAGCAGTTTATCAGCCGTTCCTGGAAACACCATATATTTT
CASSLSAVPGNTIYF
>-|-|TRBV7-9|TRBJ2-5
TGTGCCAGCAGCTTAATTGGTGAGGGAAAAGAGACCCAGTACTTC
CASSLIGEGKETQYF
>-|-|TRBV5-4|TRBJ2-3
TGTGCCAGCAGCTTCGTGAGCACAGATACGCAGTATTTT
CASSFVSTDTQYF
>-|-|TRBV27|TRBJ1-4
TGTGCCAGCGGCGGCCGGAGGGAAAAACTGTTTTTT
CASGGRREKLFF
>-|-|TRBV7-9|TRBJ1-5
TGTGCCAGCAGCTCGGGGCAGGGGAGGAGTAGCAATCAGCCCCAGCATTTT
CASSSGQGRSSNQPQHF
>TRBD2|-|TRBV7-6|TRBJ2-3
TGTGCCAGCAGCTTCCCGCTACTAGCGGCTACTGCAACTAGCACAGATACGCAGTATTTT
CASSFPLLAATATSTDTQYF
>-|once|TRBV4-1|TRBJ2-1
TGCGCCAGCAGACCCAGCGGAGGCAATGAGCAGTTCTTC
CASRPSGGNEQFF
>TRBD1|-|TRBV11-2|TRBJ1-5
TGTGCCAGCAGCTCAGGGGGCGCATATAGCAATCAGCCCCAGCATTTT
CASSSGGAYSNQPQHF
>-|once|TRBV19|TRBJ1-3
TGTGCCAGTCTATCGACAGGAGGAAACACCATATATTTT
CASLSTGGNTIYF
>-|-|TRBV27|TRBJ2-3
TGTGCCAGCAGTTTCTGGGGTCCCACAGATACGCAGTATTTT
CASSFWGPTDTQYF
>TRBD1|-|TRBV19|TRBJ1-5
TGTGCCACAAAGGACAGGGTGGATCAGCCCCAGCATTTT
CATKDRVDQPQHF
>-|-|TRBV7-9|TRBJ2-6
TGTGCCAGCAGCTTATTGGGGGCAGGAATACTCTCTGGGGCCAACGTCCTGACTTTC
CASSLLGAGILSGANVLTF